This T cell receptor beta chain was retrieved from a study of blood T cells in healthy people across ages. Points from the study as a whole: Estimated diversity, derived from one million T cells, was regarded as an underestimate.

Only a few counts were recorded for this clonotype. The antigen is not known. A much larger clonotype is one base distant, so this may be a read error. A J-beta primer mix and a sample-barcoded 5' primer were used in a second PCR of about 7 to 12 cycles. Each of the cDNA molecules was tagged by a template-switch adaptor with 12 random nucleotides. Each CDR3 protein gets one entry after TCRdb re-called the 5' RACE reads with MiXCR. This sample has approximately 1.5 million distinct CDR3 sequences, with roughly 43% found just once. This CDR3 region has 13 residues. The germline V and J ends were trimmed by 3 bases and 4 bases, with 6 bases remaining between them. From germline, CDR1 is MNHNS and CDR2 SASEGT. The donors, aged about 6 to 100, were healthy Caucasians from Russia. Isolation per sample recovered at least 7 million PBMCs.

This TCR was recovered from a woman aged 18 to 35 in good health. The V and J genes are TRBV6-1 and TRBJ2-2, with no clear D. Sample: blood. The DNA of the CDR3 is TGTGCCAGCAGTGACTCGGCCACCGGGGAGCTGTTTTTT. Its translation is CASSDSATGELFF.